The 29 T cell receptor beta chains presented below share a single source sample, sequenced in a study of shared T cell receptors in the human thymus. The method was immunoSEQ multiplex PCR; TCRdb's version includes in-frame clones alone and lacks a portion of them. The repertoire holds under 700,000 clones, with around 78% as singletons. The same sample was also studied in work on human thymus T cells.

Sequences were obtained from thymocytes. These receptors originate from a boy younger than two with a congenital heart defect.

In its sample, this clone was seen once. This chain uses TRBV4-2 with TRBJ2-2; 7 bases are shared with TRBD2. V was clipped by 5 bases and J by 5 bases; unmatched bases: 11. Germline lookup yields CDR1 LGHNA and CDR2 YNFKEQ. This CDR3 is built from 16 residues. CDR3 in amino acids: CASSTRGAGWTGELFF. CDR3 DNA sequence: TGTGCCAGCAGCACGAGGGGAGCGGGATGGACCGGGGAGCTGTTTTTT.

This rearrangement joins TRBV15 to TRBJ2-7; 7 bases are shared with TRBD2. V lost 5 bases, J lost 3 bases, and 13 bases stayed unmatched. The germline V gene encodes CDR1 LNHNV and CDR2 YYDKDF (reference sequence). CDR3 length: 16 residues. CDR3 sequence: CATSLPGGESDYEQYF. The CDR3 DNA reads TGTGCCACCAGCTTACCTGGGGGGGAATCGGACTACGAGCAGTACTTC.

This clone showed up just once. The V and J genes are TRBV15 and TRBJ2-5, with 8 positions matching TRBD1. The CDR3 extends over 21 amino acids. The trim removed 2 bases at V and 2 bases at J, leaving 22 bases unmatched. CDR1 and CDR2 (germline): LNHNV, YYDKDF (reference sequence). The CDR3 loop is CATSRPPGTGSGQVPQETQYF. The CDR3 DNA is TGTGCCACCAGCAGACCTCCCGGGACAGGATCAGGGCAAGTACCGCAAGAGACCCAGTACTTC.

The chain carries TRBV11-1 and TRBJ2-2; 11 nucleotides agree with TRBD2. The germline gives CDR1 SGHAT, CDR2 FQDESV (reference sequence). The CDR3 has 17 amino acids. V was clipped by 2 bases and J by 1 base; unmatched bases: 3. As DNA, the CDR3 is TGTGCCAGCAGCTTATCGGGGACTAGCGGGAACACCGGGGAGCTGTTTTTT. Translation gives CASSLSGTSGNTGELFF.

This sequence joins TRBV30 and TRBJ2-1; 8 nucleotides match TRBD1. The trim removed 6 bases at V and 8 bases at J, leaving 9 bases unmatched. Looked up from germline, CDR1 is GTSNPN and CDR2 is SVGIG (reference sequence). There are 13 residues in the CDR3. This chain's CDR3 is CACCDRGVDEQFF. The DNA for the CDR3 is TGTGCCTGTTGTGACAGGGGTGTCGATGAGCAGTTCTTC.

The J gene is TRBJ2-6, the V gene TRBV5-1; D is ambiguous. This CDR3 has 19 residues. Trimming stripped 5 bases from V and 0 bases from J, with 21 bases between. Per the germline V gene, CDR1 is SGHRS and CDR2 is YFSETQ. The CDR3 sequence is CASSPIVRVPISGANVLTF. CDR3 DNA sequence: TGCGCCAGCAGTCCGATAGTCCGGGTCCCCATCTCTGGGGCCAACGTCCTGACTTTC.

The chain joins TRBV11-2 to TRBJ2-5, with D possibly being TRBD1 (5 bases). This CDR3 is 18 amino acids long. In germline, CDR1 is SGHAT, CDR2 FQNNGV. Trimming cost V 0 bases and J 0 bases, with 17 bases left between them. The CDR3 region is CASSLDADSSIDQETQYF. CDR3 nucleotide sequence: TGTGCCAGCAGCTTAGACGCTGACAGTTCGATTGACCAAGAGACCCAGTACTTC.

The chain combines TRBV12-5 with TRBJ2-2; no reliable D call. The length of the CDR3 is 12 residues. Per germline, CDR1 LGHNT and CDR2 FRNRAP. V was pared by 5 bases and J by 2 bases, with 3 bases between. As DNA, the CDR3 is TGTGCTAGTGGTCCTAACACCGGGGAGCTGTTTTTT. This sequence encodes CASGPNTGELFF.

V is TRBV5-6 and J is TRBJ1-1; D unresolved. Germline CDR1 SGHDT, CDR2 YYEEEE. The V end lost 4 bases, the J end lost 2 bases, and 9 bases lay between the germline ends. The CDR3 runs 13 residues. CDR3 nucleotides: TGTGCCAGCAGCCCTGGACTCAACACTGAAGCTTTCTTT. Translation gives CASSPGLNTEAFF.

The rearrangement joins TRBV2 to TRBJ1-4, with TRBD1 as a possible D gene (5 bases). This CDR3 is 20 amino acids long. CDR1 is SNHLY and CDR2 is FYNNEI in the germline V gene. The V gene lost 3 bases and the J gene lost 6 bases, with 29 bases spanning the gap. The chain's CDR3 is CASSDTVRQQTLPPHEKLFF. DNA of the CDR3: TGTGCCAGCAGTGACACCGTGAGACAGCAGACGTTACCTCCCCATGAAAAACTGTTTTTT.

Of note for this clone: A junction end diverges from the germline sequence, so it may reflect a read error. The chain employs TRBV5-6 and TRBJ2-7; 12 bases are shared with TRBD2. CDR3 length equals 15 residues. Germline V CDR1 and CDR2: SGHDT, YYEEEE. The DNA for the CDR3 is TGTGCCAGCAGCTTAGGGACTAGCGGGCCCTACGAACAGTACTTC. The encoded protein is CASSLGTSGPYEQYF.

V gene TRBV11-2 combines with J gene TRBJ2-1; the match to TRBD2 covers 11 bases. The CDR3 consists of 18 residues. CDR1 and CDR2 (germline): SGHAT, FQNNGV. J lost 4 bases, V lost 1 base, and 9 bases had no gene match. The CDR3 DNA reads TGTGCCAGCAGCTTAGGGCCAATAGCGGGAGGGCCGTACAATGAGCAGTTCTTC. It yields the protein CASSLGPIAGGPYNEQFF.

The CDR3, as DNA: TGTGCCAGCAGTTACGATTCCCCCCGCGAGGTACACACCATATATTTT. Translated, it gives CASSYDSPREVHTIYF. The V gene is TRBV6-5, the J gene TRBJ1-3; D is ambiguous. Germline V gives CDR1 MNHEY, CDR2 SVGAGI. The CDR3 contains 16 residues. V was trimmed by 2 bases and J by 8 bases, leaving 19 bases between them.

The CDR3 DNA follows: TGTGCCAGCAGCGCCCGGGACAGGGGCCACGAGCAGTACTTC. As protein: CASSARDRGHEQYF. The chain uses TRBV5-5 and TRBJ2-7; 10 bases line up with TRBD1. This CDR3 has 14 amino acids. V shed 4 bases, J shed 5 bases, and the junction held 6 bases outside the gene matches. CDR1 SGHKS and CDR2 YYEKEE come from the germline V gene (reference sequence). Filled out from reference TRBV5-5 and TRBJ2-7, the complete variable domain reads DAGVTQSPTHLIKTRGQQVTLRCSPISGHKSVSWYQQVLGQGPQFIFQYYEKEERGRGNFPDRFSARQFPNYSSELNVNALLLGDSALYLCASSARDRGHEQYFGPGTRLTVT.

J is TRBJ2-7 and V is TRBV14; D not resolved. The CDR3 sequence is 15 residues long. Trimming shortened V by 1 base and J by 2 bases, and 12 bases separated the two germline ends. CDR1 is SGHDN, CDR2 FVKESK, per germline. The CDR3 spells CASSQGYAAPYEQYF. Here the CDR3 DNA reads TGTGCCAGCAGCCAAGGATATGCGGCCCCCTACGAGCAGTACTTC.

A few counts support this clone. This chain connects TRBV6-4 to TRBJ2-3, with D perhaps matching TRBD2 (5 bases). This CDR3 comprises 16 residues. Germline CDR1 reads MRHNA; CDR2 reads SNTAGT. Trimming took 0 bases from V and 3 from J, leaving 13 bases between them. This chain's CDR3 is CASSDSGVRGTDTQYF. The CDR3 DNA reads TGTGCCAGCAGTGACTCCGGGGTAAGAGGGACAGATACGCAGTATTTT.

This clone was detected ten times or more. The genes are TRBV19 and TRBJ1-3; D is possibly TRBD1 (6 bases). In germline, CDR1 is LNHDA, CDR2 SQIVND (reference sequence). The CDR3 has 16 residues. Trimming took off 3 bases at V and 3 bases at J, with 15 bases between the two ends. As DNA, the CDR3 is TGTGCCAGTAGTATTTTCCACAAGGGACATGGAAACACCATATATTTT. Translating gives CASSIFHKGHGNTIYF.

In the case of this clone: The same CDR3 is also encoded by other DNA sequences in this sample. The chain is built from TRBV10-3 and TRBJ2-7; D uncertain. The CDR3 has 11 amino acids. V was shortened by 3 bases and J by 2 bases, with 2 bases between the two germline ends. The V gene's germline CDR1 is ENHRY and CDR2 SYGVKD. The CDR3 reads CAISDTYEQYF. CDR3 in DNA: TGTGCCATCAGTGACACCTACGAGCAGTACTTC.

Written as DNA, the CDR3 is TGCGCCAGCAGCCAAGAGAAGACTCCCTACAATGAGCAGTTCTTC. It yields the protein CASSQEKTPYNEQFF. V and J are TRBV4-3 and TRBJ2-1; D ambiguous. The CDR3 has 15 amino acids. Looked up from germline, CDR1 is LGHNA and CDR2 is YSLEER. Trimming cost V 0 bases and J 2 bases, with 8 bases left between them.

This clone was detected only a few times. This chain joins TRBV4-2 and TRBJ2-7; 10 bases fit TRBD1. The CDR3 contains 16 residues. Unmatched junction bases numbered 7, after V lost 4 bases and J lost 1 base. The germline V gene has CDR1 LGHNA and CDR2 YNFKEQ. The CDR3 sequence: CASSRIDRGQSYEQYF. CDR3 bases: TGTGCCAGCAGCCGAATAGACAGGGGGCAGTCCTACGAGCAGTACTTC.

The chain is built from TRBV4-1 and TRBJ1-5; D remains ambiguous. From germline, CDR1 is MGHRA and CDR2 YSYEKL. The CDR3 covers 16 residues. Trimming cost V 0 bases and J 1 base, with 10 bases left between them. The CDR3 region is CASSQETTGSNQPQHF. As DNA, the CDR3 is TGCGCCAGCAGCCAAGAAACGACGGGGAGCAATCAGCCCCAGCATTTT.

The V gene is TRBV7-2, the J gene TRBJ2-7; D possibly corresponds to TRBD2 (6 bases). CDR1 is SGHTA and CDR2 is FQGNSA in the germline V gene. The CDR3 extends over 12 amino acids. Deletions cut 5 bases from V and 6 bases from J, with 11 bases between. Here the CDR3 DNA reads TGTGCCAGCAGCCGGGAGTTCGGCGAGCAGTACTTC. Its protein is CASSREFGEQYF.

The chain couples TRBV6-6 to TRBJ1-1; 7 nucleotides align to TRBD1. The germline CDR1 and CDR2 sequences are MNHNY and SVGAGI (reference sequence). CDR3 length: 14 amino acids. V gave up 0 bases and J gave up 11 bases; unmatched junction bases: 9. CDR3 sequence: CASSYSIRGPRAFF. The CDR3 DNA is TGTGCCAGCAGTTACTCGATTAGGGGGCCTCGGGCTTTCTTT.

J is TRBJ2-1 and V is TRBV27; 9 nucleotides line up with TRBD2. The V segment lost 3 bases and the J segment 9 bases; nucleotides outside the gene matches: 15. CDR1 and CDR2 (germline): MNHEY, SMNVEV (reference sequence). The CDR3 covers 17 residues. CDR3 nucleotide sequence: TGTGCCAGCAGTTTGCCACCTCCGGGACTAGCTCGGGGTGAGCAGTTCTTC. Protein product: CASSLPPPGLARGEQFF.

The rearrangement joins TRBV21-1 to TRBJ2-6; the table names TRBD1, a call not compared with the DNA. TRBV21-1 is given as a pseudogene. CDR3 length: 16 amino acids. CDR3 in amino acids: CASSQGQGPGANVLTF. DNA of the CDR3: TGTGCCAGCAGCCAGGGACAGGGCCCTGGGGCCAACGTCCTGACTTTC.

The sample holds a few counts of this clone. The genes are TRBV18 and TRBJ2-3, with 7 bases identical to TRBD2. The CDR3 sequence is 16 residues long. Germline-derived CDR1 and CDR2 are KGHSH and LQKENI. Trimming at V came to 5 bases and at J to 2 bases, leaving 10 bases not matched to a gene. CDR3 in amino acids: CASSSAGREPTDTQYF. In DNA, the CDR3 is TGTGCCAGCTCATCCGCAGGGAGGGAGCCCACAGATACGCAGTATTTT.

The J gene is TRBJ2-5, the V gene TRBV6-5, with 10 bases lining up with TRBD2. CDR3 length: 16 residues. Germline CDR1 reads MNHEY; CDR2 reads SVGAGI. The junction had 6 bases not matched to a gene; V was cut back by 4 bases and J by 1 base. Here the CDR3 DNA reads TGTGCCAGCAGTTCCCTAGCGGGAGCTGTCCAAGAGACCCAGTACTTC. Protein: CASSSLAGAVQETQYF.

The CDR3 reads CASSSLAGDEETQYF. CDR3 nucleotide sequence: TGTGCCAGCAGTTCGTTGGCAGGGGATGAAGAGACCCAGTACTTC. The chain has TRBV6-5 and TRBJ2-5, with D tentatively TRBD1 (6 bases). This CDR3 has 15 amino acids. Trimming stripped 4 bases from V and 3 bases from J, with 15 bases between. Per the germline V gene, CDR1 is MNHEY and CDR2 is SVGAGI.

J is TRBJ2-1 and V is TRBV6-6, with D maybe TRBD2 (5 bases). Trimming took 0 bases from V and 6 from J, leaving 6 bases between them. The CDR3 totals 13 residues. Per germline, CDR1 MNHNY and CDR2 SVGAGI (reference sequence). The CDR3 DNA reads as TGTGCCAGCAGTTACTCGAGGGCCAATGAGCAGTTCTTC. Its translation is CASSYSRANEQFF.